What follows is one TCR beta chain and its context. The antigen is undetermined. This entry is derived from a study of lung T cells in sarcoidosis with Löfgren's syndrome. About the study: Bronchoalveolar lavage fluid in sarcoidosis accumulates CD4+ T cells.

Broader study findings: Recognition of an unidentified sarcoidosis antigen was only suggested. Löfgren's syndrome patients reportedly showed greatest TRAV12-1 and TRBV2 expansion versus controls. Shared TRAV12-1 and TRBV2 CDR3 motifs were reported across several patients.

V lost 7 bases and J lost 5, with 11 bases in between. The CDR3 sequence is 13 residues long. Germline CDR1 reads SNHLY; CDR2 reads FYNNEI. TCRdb re-derived calls from the reads in MiXCR, one entry per CDR3 protein. The repertoire holds 60,000 to 70,000 distinct CDR3 sequences, with 21% as singletons. The sequenced sample was CD4+ T cells from PBMCs. V usage is TRBV2 and J usage is TRBJ2-2; D gene ambiguous. This clonotype was obtained from a human donor with sarcoidosis (Löfgren's syndrome or another form), or a control subject (not recorded which). The CDR3, as DNA: TGTGCCAGCATAACTTTGACTACCGGGGAGCTGTTTTTT. It yields the protein CASITLTTGELFF.